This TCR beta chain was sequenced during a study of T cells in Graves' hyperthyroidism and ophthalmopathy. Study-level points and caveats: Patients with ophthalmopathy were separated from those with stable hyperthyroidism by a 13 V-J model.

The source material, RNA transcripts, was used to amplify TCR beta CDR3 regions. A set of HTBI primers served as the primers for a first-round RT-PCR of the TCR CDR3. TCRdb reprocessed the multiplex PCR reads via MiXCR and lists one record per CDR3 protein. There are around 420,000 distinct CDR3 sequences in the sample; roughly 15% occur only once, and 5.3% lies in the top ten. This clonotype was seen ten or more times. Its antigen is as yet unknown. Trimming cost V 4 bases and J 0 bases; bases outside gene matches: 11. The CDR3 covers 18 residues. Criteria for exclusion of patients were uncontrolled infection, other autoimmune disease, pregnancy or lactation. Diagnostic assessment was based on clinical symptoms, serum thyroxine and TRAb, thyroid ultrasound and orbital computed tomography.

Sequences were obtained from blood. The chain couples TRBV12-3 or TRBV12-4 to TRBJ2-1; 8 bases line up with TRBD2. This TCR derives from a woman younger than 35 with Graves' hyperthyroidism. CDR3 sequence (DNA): TGTGCCAGCAGTTCGGGCGGACTAGCCCATAGCTCCTACAATGAGCAGTTCTTC. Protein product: CASSSGGLAHSSYNEQFF.